The rows below give T cell receptor beta chains drawn from one sample of a study of T cell responses to AZD1222 COVID-19 vaccine. Only in-frame clones appear in the TCRdb table, and some are missing; sequencing was by immunoSEQ multiplex PCR. The table lists more than 90,000 clones, approximately 91% of them singletons. The material was peripheral blood, obtained 28 days after the second AZD1222 dose. The origin of the receptors is an adult who received the AZD1222 COVID-19 vaccine. Each CDR3 is given with its conserved first and last residue. The order of the fields is D gene, V gene, J gene, clone size, CDR3 DNA, CDR3 protein. A D gene is named only where the DNA matches it firmly. Clone size is stated in some rows and not others, as once, few, many or a class when expanded.

.	TRBV2	TRBJ1-1	.	TGTGCCAGCAGGAGCCGCCCCGGGACAACTACTGAAGCTTTCTTT	CASRSRPGTTTEAFF
.	TRBV10-3	TRBJ1-1	.	TGTGCCATCAGTGAGTCACAGGGAACGGTCACTGAAGCTTTCTTT	CAISESQGTVTEAFF
.	TRBV3-1/TRBV3-2	TRBJ2-7	.	TGTGCCAGCAGCCAAGGGGCGCTCGAGCAGTACTTC	CASSQGALEQYF
TRBD1	TRBV4-2	TRBJ1-5	many	TGTGCCAGCAGCCAAGAAGGGACAGGGGATCAGCCCCAGCATTTT	CASSQEGTGDQPQHF
.	TRBV11-1	TRBJ2-3	once	TGTGCCAGCAGCCCCCCATTGGTAGATACGCAGTATTTT	CASSPPLVDTQYF
TRBD1	TRBV5-4	TRBJ1-6	few	TGTGCCAGCAGCCCAGGGACAGGCACTCGGAATTCACCCCTCCACTTT	CASSPGTGTRNSPLHF
TRBD2	TRBV6-2/TRBV6-3	TRBJ2-1	.	TGTGCCAGCAGTTACTCGGCCAGCGGGGACCCCTACAATGAGCAGTTCTTC	CASSYSASGDPYNEQFF
.	TRBV6-2/TRBV6-3	TRBJ2-7	.	TGTGCCAGCAGTTTACGGGAGACCTACGAGCAGTACTTC	CASSLRETYEQYF
.	TRBV28	TRBJ2-1	.	TGTGCCAGCTCAAGCGCAGGGCCCCCAGGTGAGCAGTTCTTC	CASSSAGPPGEQFF
TRBD1	TRBV5-8	TRBJ1-2	.	TGTGCCAGCAGCTCGAAACAGGGGGCTGGCTACACCTTC	CASSSKQGAGYTF